A single sample gave rise to the 5 T cell receptor beta chains below, sequenced in a study of blood T cell repertoires in COVID-19. Only in-frame clones appear in the TCRdb table, and some are missing; sequencing was by immunoSEQ multiplex PCR. This table has 150,000 or so clones, about 85% appearing once. The sample taken for sequencing was peripheral blood. Source of these receptors: a human donor in a cohort sampled during active COVID-19.

The genes are TRBV28 and TRBJ1-5; 9 nucleotides line up with TRBD1. Germline V lookup: CDR1 MDHEN, CDR2 SYDVKM. V was pared by 7 bases and J by 4 bases, with 5 bases of the junction left unmatched. CDR3 length equals 14 residues. CDR3 nucleotide sequence: TGTGCCAGCAAGCCAGGGACAGGGAATCAGCCCCAGCATTTT. The encoded protein is CASKPGTGNQPQHF.

The rearrangement uses TRBV10-1 and TRBJ2-7, with 8 bases aligning to TRBD1. The CDR3 consists of 14 residues. V trimming: 4 bases; J trimming: 6 bases; junction bases outside the gene matches: 8. Germline-derived CDR1 and CDR2 are WNHNN and SYGVQD (reference sequence). The CDR3 loop reads CASSGQGRASEQYF. In nucleotides, the CDR3 is TGCGCCAGCAGTGGACAGGGGCGAGCGTCCGAGCAGTACTTC.

CDR3 DNA sequence: TGTGCCAGCAGCCTGGGTGGGACAGCCCTACGAGAGACCCAGTACTTC. Its translation: CASSLGGTALRETQYF. J is TRBJ2-5 and V is TRBV7-9, with 7 bases aligning to TRBD1. The V gene end was trimmed by 5 bases and the J gene end by 4 bases; junction bases not matched to a gene: 13. The CDR3 contains 16 residues. Germline V gene lookup returns CDR1 SEHNR and CDR2 FQNEAQ (reference sequence).

The rearrangement uses TRBV6-6 and TRBJ2-2; 7 nucleotides align to TRBD2. CDR1 is MNHNY, CDR2 SVGAGI, per germline (reference sequence). The V and J ends lost 2 bases and 3 bases, in that order; junction bases with no gene match: 0. CDR3 length equals 14 residues. The CDR3 loop is CASSYAGDTGELFF. The CDR3 bases are TGTGCCAGCAGTTACGCGGGGGACACCGGGGAGCTGTTTTTT.

The chain carries TRBV10-3 and TRBJ1-1; perhaps TRBD1 as D (6 bases). The CDR3 covers 15 residues. Trimming pared 7 bases from V and 0 bases from J, leaving 15 bases between. Looked up from germline, CDR1 is ENHRY and CDR2 is SYGVKD. CDR3 DNA sequence: TGTGCCATCACCACGAAGGGGGGGATGAACACTGAAGCTTTCTTT. Encoded protein: CAITTKGGMNTEAFF.